The 32 T cell receptor beta chains given below trace back to one sample, sequenced in a study of blood T cell repertoires in COVID-19 (dated by TCRdb to between 2020 and 2021). Library method: the immunoSEQ multiplex PCR assay. Held by TCRdb, this immuneACCESS table contains in-frame sequences only and omits some clones. Under half of the omission traces to an unresolved V gene where checked; the cause of the rest is unknown. The sample data list about 440,000 clones, and 70% to 90% of these were observed just once. The ten largest clones take up roughly 1.9% of the sample. The material sequenced was PBMCs or T cells enriched from blood (not recorded which). Receptor source: a woman between 18 and 29 years old with acute COVID-19.

DNA of the CDR3: TGTGCCAGTAGTATAGATCCCGGGTTGAATGAAAAACTGTTTTTT. It codes for CASSIDPGLNEKLFF. V usage is TRBV19 and J usage is TRBJ1-4; D gene unclear. V was shortened by 0 bases and J by 5 bases, with 10 bases between the two germline ends. The CDR3 runs 15 residues. Germline CDR1 and CDR2: LNHDA and SQIVND (reference sequence). Together with reference TRBV19 and TRBJ1-4, the CDR3 gives the full variable domain: DGGITQSPKYLFRKEGQNVTLSCEQNLNHDAMYWYRQDPGQGLRLIYYSQIVNDFQKGDIAEGYSVSREKKESFPLTVTSAQKNPTAFYLCASSIDPGLNEKLFFGSGTQLSVL.

The chain joins TRBV27 to TRBJ2-2, with TRBD2 identical over 13 bases. J gave up 3 bases and V 3 bases, and 7 bases lay outside the gene matches. Germline V gene lookup returns CDR1 MNHEY and CDR2 SMNVEV (reference sequence). The CDR3 is made up of 18 amino acids. CDR3 in DNA: TGTGCCAGCAGTTTCGAACTAGCGGGGGGGCCGTACACCGGGGAGCTGTTTTTT. It codes for CASSFELAGGPYTGELFF.

J is TRBJ2-7 and V is TRBV5-4; 7 bases match TRBD1. V shed 4 bases, J shed 6 bases, and the junction held 16 bases outside the gene matches. CDR1 and CDR2 from the germline V gene are SGHNT and YYREEE (reference sequence). The CDR3 sequence is 16 residues long. CDR3 protein: CASSEIDTGEAREQYF. In DNA form, the CDR3 reads TGTGCCAGCAGCGAGATAGATACAGGGGAAGCTCGCGAGCAGTACTTC.

This sequence joins TRBV19 and TRBJ1-2, with TRBD1 identical over 12 bases. The CDR3 sequence is 14 residues long. Unmatched junction bases numbered 10, after V lost 10 bases and J lost 7 bases. Germline CDR1 reads LNHDA; CDR2 reads SQIVND (reference sequence). The CDR3 loop reads CATSRDRGRGGYTF. The CDR3 DNA sequence: TGTGCCACGTCGAGGGACAGGGGGCGCGGTGGCTACACCTTC.

V and J are TRBV25-1 and TRBJ2-2, with a weak D call TRBD2 (7 bases). Germline V lookup: CDR1 MGHDK, CDR2 SYGVNS. Trimming removed 6 bases at V and 4 bases at J, with 18 bases between. There are 16 residues in the CDR3. The CDR3 region is CASSEGGPLLTGELFF. The CDR3 DNA is TGTGCCAGCAGCGAGGGGGGGCCATTACTCACCGGGGAGCTGTTTTTT.

The CDR3 nucleotides are TGTGCCAGTAAGGAGACAGGGAGCACAGATACGCAGTATTTT. This sequence encodes CASKETGSTDTQYF. V usage is TRBV19 and J usage is TRBJ2-3; TRBD1 matches 7 bases. Germline lookup yields CDR1 LNHDA and CDR2 SQIVND (reference sequence). The J segment lost 0 bases and the V segment lost 7 bases, leaving 4 bases of the junction unmatched. The CDR3 runs 14 residues.

The V and J genes are TRBV11-2 and TRBJ1-4; 8 nucleotides align to TRBD1. Germline V lookup: CDR1 SGHAT, CDR2 FQNNGV. The CDR3 loop spans 19 amino acids. Trimming removed 1 base from V and 7 bases from J; junction bases left unmatched: 17. In DNA form, the CDR3 reads TGTGCCAGCAGCTTAGGTCTGGGACAGGCTCACAGGTTGGGTGAAAAACTGTTTTTT. It is translated as CASSLGLGQAHRLGEKLFF.

The gene calls are TRBV19 and TRBJ2-7, with 8 bases aligning to TRBD1. CDR3 length: 13 residues. Germline V lookup: CDR1 LNHDA, CDR2 SQIVND (reference sequence). The V segment lost 10 bases and the J segment 5 bases; nucleotides outside the gene matches: 10. CDR3 DNA sequence: TGTGCCACCCGCCGGACAGGGACCCACGAGCAGTACTTC. Its protein is CATRRTGTHEQYF.

This clone was seen only a few times. V gene TRBV13 combines with J gene TRBJ1-3; possibly TRBD1 for D (5 bases). Trimming left V 6 bases short and J 0 bases short, with 9 bases between. The CDR3 contains 14 residues. Germline assignment: CDR1 PRHDT and CDR2 FYEKMQ (reference sequence). For the CDR3, the DNA is TGTGCCAGCAGTGACAGCGTCTCTGGAAACACCATATATTTT. Translating gives CASSDSVSGNTIYF.

The chain joins TRBV27 to TRBJ1-4; D is ambiguous. The germline CDR1 and CDR2 sequences are MNHEY and SMNVEV (reference sequence). Deletions cut 4 bases from V and 5 bases from J, with 11 bases between. The CDR3 sequence is 14 residues long. The CDR3 is CASSYAGANEKLFF. CDR3 DNA sequence: TGTGCCAGCAGTTACGCGGGCGCAAATGAAAAACTGTTTTTT.

J is TRBJ1-2 and V is TRBV6-5, with 7 bases fitting TRBD1. V shed 6 bases and J 4 bases; nucleotides not matched to a gene: 5. Germline CDR1 reads MNHEY; CDR2 reads SVGAGI. The length of the CDR3 is 13 residues. The CDR3 region has the DNA TGTGCCAGCAGGGGTACAGGGGTCTATGGCTACACCTTC. Translated: CASRGTGVYGYTF.

V and J are TRBV11-2 and TRBJ2-7; D is unresolved. The CDR3 loop spans 13 amino acids. The ends were cut back, 1 base at V and 2 bases at J, with 6 bases in the middle. Per germline, CDR1 SGHAT and CDR2 FQNNGV. CDR3 residues: CASSLAPTYEQYF. The CDR3 DNA is TGTGCCAGCAGCTTAGCACCTACCTACGAGCAGTACTTC.

This chain connects TRBV4-1 to TRBJ1-4; D is possibly TRBD1 (6 bases). Germline V gene lookup returns CDR1 MGHRA and CDR2 YSYEKL. The CDR3 has 15 residues. Trimming took off 1 base at V and 8 bases at J, with 14 bases between the two ends. The CDR3 DNA sequence: TGCGCCAGCAGCCAAGGTTCCAGGGGCGAGGAAAAACTGTTTTTT. Its protein product is CASSQGSRGEEKLFF.

V is TRBV3-1 (or the pseudogene TRBV3-2) and J is TRBJ2-7; 7 nucleotides agree with TRBD2. J lost 2 bases, V lost 0 bases, and 7 bases had no gene match. There are 16 residues in the CDR3. In germline, CDR1 is LGHDT, CDR2 YNNKEL (reference sequence). The CDR3 DNA reads TGTGCCAGCAGCCAAGATCACGGGGGGACGGCCTACGAGCAGTACTTC. Its protein is CASSQDHGGTAYEQYF.

The V and J genes are TRBV5-6 and TRBJ1-1; 8 nucleotides agree with TRBD1. This CDR3 region has 15 residues. The V segment lost 1 base and the J segment 5 bases; nucleotides outside the gene matches: 7. Germline-derived CDR1 and CDR2 are SGHDT and YYEEEE. CDR3 sequence (DNA): TGTGCCAGCAGCTTGCGACTGACAGGGGCGACTGAAGCTTTCTTT. The encoded protein is CASSLRLTGATEAFF.

V gene TRBV18 combines with J gene TRBJ2-1; the D gene is possibly TRBD2 (5 bases). CDR1 KGHSH and CDR2 LQKENI come from the germline V gene. V gave up 6 bases and J gave up 8 bases, with 11 bases separating them. This CDR3 comprises 12 residues. The CDR3 region has the DNA TGTGCCAGCTCTCCGAGGGTGGATGAGCAGTTCTTC. Translated: CASSPRVDEQFF.

The V call is TRBV10-3, the J call TRBJ1-1; 8 positions match TRBD1. Germline CDR1 is ENHRY and CDR2 is SYGVKD. The V gene end was trimmed by 7 bases and the J gene end by 1 base; junction bases not matched to a gene: 8. The CDR3 is made up of 15 amino acids. CDR3 sequence: CAITGQGPGNTEAFF. CDR3 sequence (DNA): TGTGCCATCACAGGACAGGGACCAGGGAACACTGAAGCTTTCTTT.

This sequence joins TRBV7-9 and TRBJ2-7, with 12 bases lining up with TRBD2. After removal of 4 bases from V and 1 base from J, the junction contained 8 bases not matched to a gene. This CDR3 region has 17 residues. Germline CDR1 SEHNR, CDR2 FQNEAQ (reference sequence). CDR3 in DNA: TGTGCCAGCAGCTCCCGCGAGACTAGCGGGGGTTCCTACGAGCAGTACTTC. It yields the protein CASSSRETSGGSYEQYF.

The V and J genes are TRBV6-1 and TRBJ1-3; no clear D. Germline assignment: CDR1 MNHNS and CDR2 SASEGT. The V end was cut by 3 bases, the J end by 3 bases, with 9 bases between. The CDR3 runs 14 residues. The DNA for the CDR3 is TGTGCCAGCAGTGATTTGAGTTATGGAAACACCATATATTTT. Its protein is CASSDLSYGNTIYF.

The chain has TRBV11-2 and TRBJ1-4; 8 nucleotides line up with TRBD1. CDR1 SGHAT and CDR2 FQNNGV come from the germline V gene. The trim removed 5 bases at V and 11 bases at J, leaving 10 bases unmatched. The CDR3 consists of 14 residues. The CDR3, as DNA: TGTGCCAGCAGCCCCGGACAGGGAAGACCGAAACTGTTTTTT. Translation gives CASSPGQGRPKLFF.

V usage is TRBV2 and J usage is TRBJ1-1; D gene unclear. Germline CDR1 and CDR2: SNHLY and FYNNEI. V lost 6 bases to trimming and J lost 5 bases, with 13 bases between them. The CDR3 loop spans 13 amino acids. Written as DNA, the CDR3 is TGTGCCAGCAGCCCCATAGTTGGTACTGAAGCTTTCTTT. The encoded protein is CASSPIVGTEAFF. Variable domain in full (rest from reference TRBV2 and TRBJ1-1): EPEVTQTPSHQVTQMGQEVILRCVPISNHLYFYWYRQILGQKVEFLVSFYNNEISEKSEIFDDQFSVERPDGSNFTLKIRSTKLEDSAMYFCASSPIVGTEAFFGQGTRLTVV.

The chain carries TRBV7-9 and TRBJ2-3; 7 bases agree with TRBD2. J gave up 1 base and V 5 bases, and 9 bases lay outside the gene matches. CDR3 size: 16 residues. Germline lookup yields CDR1 SEHNR and CDR2 FQNEAQ (reference sequence). This CDR3 is CASSPLAGVRTDTQYF. CDR3 DNA sequence: TGTGCCAGCAGCCCGCTCGCGGGAGTCCGCACAGATACGCAGTATTTT. Full variable domain (rest looked up from reference TRBV7-9 and TRBJ2-3): DTGVSQNPRHKITKRGQNVTFRCDPISEHNRLYWYRQTLGQGPEFLTYFQNEAQLEKSRLLSDRFSAERPKGSFSTLEIQRTEQGDSAMYLCASSPLAGVRTDTQYFGPGTRLTVL.

The chain couples TRBV25-1 to TRBJ1-6; tentative D call: TRBD1 (5 bases). Germline CDR1 is MGHDK and CDR2 is SYGVNS. Trimming stripped 4 bases from V and 7 bases from J, with 14 bases between. The CDR3 is made up of 15 amino acids. DNA of the CDR3: TGTGCCAGCAGTGGGCGCGGGGGGGAAAATTCACCCCTCCACTTT. Protein product: CASSGRGGENSPLHF.

Points on this clone: One junction end does not reproduce the germline sequence, and a read error may be involved. The V call is TRBV4-2, the J call TRBJ1-5, with D tentatively TRBD1 (5 bases). Germline V gives CDR1 LGHNA, CDR2 YNFKEQ. The CDR3 runs to 18 residues. CDR3 DNA sequence: TGTGCCAGCAGCCAAGAATGGGGCAGGAAGGTTAGCTATCAGCCCCAGCATTTT. Translating it yields CASSQEWGRKVSYQPQHF.

In its sample, this clone was seen once. This chain connects TRBV4-1 to TRBJ2-7, with 11 bases lining up with TRBD1. Germline trimming cut 5 bases from V and 2 bases from J; bases unmatched to any gene: 2. The CDR3 is made up of 14 amino acids. Germline V gives CDR1 MGHRA, CDR2 YSYEKL. The CDR3 loop reads CASSSDRGPYEQYF. The CDR3 bases are TGCGCCAGCAGCTCGGACAGGGGGCCCTACGAGCAGTACTTC.

The J gene is TRBJ2-1, the V gene TRBV5-4; TRBD2 aligns across 11 bases. The CDR3 contains 16 residues. Germline-derived CDR1 and CDR2 are SGHNT and YYREEE (reference sequence). Losses at the gene ends were 4 bases for V and 3 bases for J; bases not matched to a gene: 6. CDR3 coding DNA: TGTGCCAGCAGCAAGGGGACTAGCGGAGTCTACAATGAGCAGTTCTTC. It codes for CASSKGTSGVYNEQFF.

This clone has just a few counts. V is TRBV29-1 and J is TRBJ1-2; D is possibly TRBD1 (5 bases). Looked up from germline, CDR1 is SQVTM and CDR2 is ANQGSEA. The CDR3 runs 12 residues. V shed 4 bases and J shed 4 bases, with 10 bases lying between them. The CDR3 bases are TGCAGCGTTGTACAGGCCCTCTATGGCTACACCTTC. It codes for CSVVQALYGYTF.

This chain connects TRBV7-2 to TRBJ1-5; 7 positions agree with TRBD1. The V segment lost 7 bases and the J segment 4 bases; nucleotides outside the gene matches: 10. The CDR3 loop spans 15 amino acids. Germline CDR1 and CDR2: SGHTA and FQGNSA. As DNA, the CDR3 is TGTGCCAGCACTATAACCGGGACAGTAAATCAGCCCCAGCATTTT. Translation gives CASTITGTVNQPQHF.

The rearrangement uses TRBV7-2 and TRBJ2-2; 9 bases fit TRBD2. V lost 3 bases and J lost 6; bases outside the gene matches: 8. Germline loops: CDR1 SGHTA, CDR2 FQGNSA. This CDR3 spans 16 amino acids. The CDR3 spells CASSLLAGTSSGELFF. DNA for the CDR3: TGTGCCAGCAGCTTGCTAGCGGGGACCAGCTCCGGGGAGCTGTTTTTT.

The chain carries TRBV6-4 and TRBJ2-1, with 11 bases lining up with TRBD2. The CDR3 has 16 residues. J was trimmed by 6 bases and V by 0 bases; bases with no gene match: 4. Germline assignment: CDR1 MRHNA and CDR2 SNTAGT. This CDR3 reads CASSDSRLAGGNEQFF. CDR3 in DNA: TGTGCCAGCAGTGACTCTAGGCTAGCGGGGGGCAATGAGCAGTTCTTC.

The rearrangement links TRBV3-1 (or the pseudogene TRBV3-2) to TRBJ1-1, with D tentatively TRBD1 (6 bases). This CDR3 is 14 amino acids long. The V end lost 4 bases, the J end lost 6 bases, and 15 bases lay between the germline ends. CDR1 and CDR2 from the germline V gene are LGHDT and YNNKEL (reference sequence). The CDR3 region is CASSPQGPHAEAFF. In DNA, the CDR3 is TGTGCCAGCAGCCCCCAGGGGCCCCACGCTGAAGCTTTCTTT.

This chain connects TRBV6-5 to TRBJ1-3, with 7 bases lining up with TRBD1. This CDR3 comprises 15 residues. V trimming: 2 bases; J trimming: 1 base; junction bases outside the gene matches: 2. The germline V gene encodes CDR1 MNHEY and CDR2 SVGAGI. CDR3 sequence reads: CASSYGQASGNTIYF. Here the CDR3 DNA reads TGTGCCAGCAGTTACGGACAGGCATCTGGAAACACCATATATTTT.